The next 25 T cell receptor beta chains were all read from a single sample in a study of cytomegalovirus exposure and HLA in healthy donors. It was with 60 Vbeta and 13 Jbeta primers that the PCR ran. Profiling relied on immunoSEQ multiplex PCR, and the TCRdb table lists in-frame clones only, not all of them. Reported are roughly 41,000 clones; the ten largest clones contain approximately 1.1%. Source material: PBMCs. Receptor source: a woman aged 40 to 49 in good health and CMV-seronegative.

The rearrangement links TRBV10-3 to TRBJ2-5; D perhaps matches TRBD2 (6 bases). V was trimmed by 7 bases and J by 5 bases, leaving 17 bases between them. In germline, CDR1 is ENHRY, CDR2 SYGVKD. The CDR3 covers 14 residues. CDR3 nucleotide sequence: TGTGCCATCAAGCAAGTAGCGGCTCAGGAGACCCAGTACTTC. Translation: CAIKQVAAQETQYF.

This chain connects TRBV5-1 to TRBJ2-5; 8 bases match TRBD2. CDR1 is SGHRS and CDR2 is YFSETQ in the germline V gene. The V gene end was trimmed by 4 bases and the J gene end by 5 bases; junction bases not matched to a gene: 7. This CDR3 contains 14 residues. In DNA, the CDR3 is TGCGCCAGCAGCAGGGCGACTAGCGCGGAGACCCAGTACTTC. This translates into CASSRATSAETQYF.

The gene calls are TRBV9 and TRBJ2-5; 8 nucleotides align to TRBD2. With V trimmed by 2 bases and J by 5 bases, 14 bases remained unmatched. This CDR3 region has 17 residues. CDR1 SGDLS and CDR2 YYNGEE come from the germline V gene. In DNA form, the CDR3 reads TGTGCCAGCAGCGTTAATCAAGGGGCGGGAGGAGAGGAGACCCAGTACTTC. As protein: CASSVNQGAGGEETQYF.

The CDR3 protein is CASSPRTDNEQFF. The DNA of the CDR3 is TGCGCCAGCAGCCCAAGGACAGACAATGAGCAGTTCTTC. The chain joins TRBV4-1 to TRBJ2-1; D is possibly TRBD1 (6 bases). V lost 4 bases, J lost 5 bases, and 9 bases lay in between. The CDR3 extends over 13 amino acids. In germline, CDR1 is MGHRA, CDR2 YSYEKL.

The rearrangement links TRBV18 to TRBJ1-2; D gene uncertain. V lost 1 base and J 6 bases, leaving 15 bases between the germline ends. The CDR3 is 15 residues long. Per the germline V gene, CDR1 is KGHSH and CDR2 is LQKENI. The CDR3 coding sequence is TGTGCCAGCTCACCACTTACGGGGAAGGCCGATGGCTACACCTTC. It codes for CASSPLTGKADGYTF. Variable domain in full (rest from reference TRBV18 and TRBJ1-2): NAGVMQNPRHLVRRRGQEARLRCSPMKGHSHVYWYRQLPEEGLKFMVYLQKENIIDESGMPKERFSAEFPKEGPSILRIQQVVRGDSAAYFCASSPLTGKADGYTFGSGTRLTVV.

This sequence joins TRBV29-1 and TRBJ2-5, with 10 nucleotides matching TRBD1. The V segment lost 6 bases and the J segment 4 bases; nucleotides outside the gene matches: 11. Germline V gives CDR1 SQVTM, CDR2 ANQGSEA. The CDR3 totals 15 residues. For the CDR3, the DNA is TGCAGCGTGCAACCGGGACAGGGGAACCGAGAGACCCAGTACTTC. Amino acids: CSVQPGQGNRETQYF.

The V gene is TRBV7-2, the J gene TRBJ2-1; 9 positions agree with TRBD1. From germline, CDR1 is SGHTA and CDR2 FQGNSA. Losses at the gene ends were 5 bases for V and 6 bases for J; bases not matched to a gene: 8. The CDR3 is 15 amino acids. This CDR3 reads CASSPDRGSVNEQFF. CDR3 DNA sequence: TGTGCCAGCAGCCCCGACAGGGGGTCTGTCAATGAGCAGTTCTTC.

This chain uses TRBV20-1 with TRBJ2-5; D gene unclear. Germline values: CDR1 DFQATT, CDR2 SNEGSKA (reference sequence). The CDR3 has 10 amino acids. The CDR3 loop reads CVASQETQYF. DNA for the CDR3: TGCGTTGCGAGCCAAGAGACCCAGTACTTC.

The genes are TRBV7-9 and TRBJ2-1, with 7 positions matching TRBD2. The V gene's germline CDR1 is SEHNR and CDR2 FQNEAQ (reference sequence). V dropped 5 bases and J dropped 9; count of bases not matched to a gene: 10. The CDR3 length is 14 residues. This chain's CDR3 is CASSLREENGEQFF. The CDR3 region has the DNA TGTGCCAGCAGCCTACGGGAGGAGAATGGTGAGCAGTTCTTC.

J is TRBJ2-7 and V is TRBV27; 12 positions match TRBD2. The J segment lost 7 bases and the V segment lost 5 bases, leaving 12 bases of the junction unmatched. There are 16 residues in the CDR3. The germline gives CDR1 MNHEY, CDR2 SMNVEV (reference sequence). CDR3 amino acids: CASSILRTSGKGEQYF. The CDR3 region has the DNA TGTGCCAGCAGTATACTCCGGACTAGCGGGAAGGGGGAGCAGTACTTC.

The rearrangement uses TRBV19 and TRBJ1-5; 11 bases line up with TRBD1. The CDR3 sequence is 16 residues long. Germline V gives CDR1 LNHDA, CDR2 SQIVND (reference sequence). V lost 4 bases, J lost 2 bases, and 4 bases stayed unmatched. The CDR3 nucleotides read TGTGCCAGTAGTAGGACAGGGGGCAAAGGCAATCAGCCCCAGCATTTT. Amino acids: CASSRTGGKGNQPQHF.

J is TRBJ1-3 and V is TRBV4-1; TRBD1 might be the D (5 bases). The CDR3 has 17 amino acids. Germline assignment: CDR1 MGHRA and CDR2 YSYEKL. Trimming removed 1 base at V and 2 bases at J, with 15 bases between. The DNA of the CDR3 is TGCGCCAGCAGCCAAGCGGGCAGGGCCAACCCTGGAAACACCATATATTTT. Its protein is CASSQAGRANPGNTIYF.

J is TRBJ1-3 and V is TRBV25-1; D is ambiguous. The CDR3 has 14 residues. Germline lookup yields CDR1 MGHDK and CDR2 SYGVNS. Trimming removed 3 bases at V and 0 bases at J, with 6 bases between. Written as DNA, the CDR3 is TGTGCCAGCAGTGACAGTACCTCTGGAAACACCATATATTTT. Translation: CASSDSTSGNTIYF. Based on the CDR3 plus reference TRBV25-1 and TRBJ1-3, the full variable domain is EADIYQTPRYLVIGTGKKITLECSQTMGHDKMYWYQQDPGMELHLIHYSYGVNSTEKGDLSSESTVSRIRTEHFPLTLESARPSHTSQYLCASSDSTSGNTIYFGEGSWLTVV.

This rearrangement joins TRBV7-9 to TRBJ2-2; 7 bases are a match to TRBD2. The germline V gene has CDR1 SEHNR and CDR2 FQNEAQ (reference sequence). CDR3 size: 16 residues. Germline trimming cut 7 bases from V and 3 bases from J; bases unmatched to any gene: 11. CDR3 protein: CASIAITGGYTGELFF. DNA of the CDR3: TGTGCCAGCATAGCTATTACGGGAGGATACACCGGGGAGCTGTTTTTT.

This chain connects TRBV30 to TRBJ2-1; 11 bases align to TRBD1. The CDR3 has 15 residues. The trim removed 3 bases at V and 12 bases at J, leaving 13 bases unmatched. CDR1 is GTSNPN and CDR2 is SVGIG in the germline V gene (reference sequence). The DNA for the CDR3 is TGTGCCTGGAGCGGGGGACAGGGGGAAAGCTCGAGGCAGTTCTTC. It is translated as CAWSGGQGESSRQFF.

The rearrangement links TRBV5-1 to TRBJ2-7; D is unresolved. The CDR3 runs to 14 residues. Germline V gives CDR1 SGHRS, CDR2 YFSETQ. Trimming took 0 bases from V and 0 from J, leaving 7 bases between them. The chain's CDR3 is CASSLETVSYEQYF. The CDR3 coding sequence is TGCGCCAGCAGCTTGGAAACAGTCTCCTACGAGCAGTACTTC.

This chain connects TRBV29-1 to TRBJ2-7; no clear D gene. From germline, CDR1 is SQVTM and CDR2 ANQGSEA. Trimming shortened V by 1 base and J by 2 bases, and 9 bases separated the two germline ends. The CDR3 length is 13 residues. DNA of the CDR3: TGCAGCGTTGAAGGTGGCATGACCTACGAGCAGTACTTC. As protein: CSVEGGMTYEQYF.

This rearrangement joins TRBV25-1 to TRBJ2-7, with 16 positions matching TRBD2. CDR3 size: 17 residues. The germline CDR1 and CDR2 sequences are MGHDK and SYGVNS. The J segment lost 6 bases and the V segment lost 1 base, leaving 6 bases of the junction unmatched. CDR3 in amino acids: CASSELGLAGGAGEQYF. CDR3 DNA sequence: TGTGCCAGCAGTGAATTGGGACTAGCGGGAGGGGCGGGCGAGCAGTACTTC.

The CDR3 bases are TGTGCCAGCAGCTCCGGGAGCTCCTACGAGCAGTACTTC. Translated: CASSSGSSYEQYF. The chain employs TRBV9 and TRBJ2-7; tentative D call: TRBD2 (6 bases). The V end was cut by 4 bases, the J end by 0 bases, with 8 bases between. The germline V gene encodes CDR1 SGDLS and CDR2 YYNGEE. The CDR3 has 13 residues.

The V call is TRBV19, the J call TRBJ1-2, with TRBD1 matching 7 bases. The germline V gene has CDR1 LNHDA and CDR2 SQIVND (reference sequence). The V segment lost 3 bases and the J segment 0 bases; nucleotides outside the gene matches: 7. The CDR3 has 16 residues. The CDR3 is CASSISGTVANYGYTF. Here the CDR3 DNA reads TGTGCCAGTAGTATCTCCGGGACAGTAGCTAACTATGGCTACACCTTC.

Here the CDR3 reads CASTAEGSEDYEQYF. DNA for the CDR3: TGTGCCAGCACCGCTGAGGGCAGCGAAGACTACGAGCAGTACTTC. The chain couples TRBV28 to TRBJ2-7, with D perhaps matching TRBD2 (5 bases). Trimming took off 7 bases at V and 3 bases at J, with 19 bases between the two ends. CDR3 length: 15 residues. The germline gives CDR1 MDHEN, CDR2 SYDVKM. The variable domain in full, completed from reference TRBV28 and TRBJ2-7, reads DVKVTQSSRYLVKRTGEKVFLECVQDMDHENMFWYRQDPGLGLRLIYFSYDVKMKEKGDIPEGYSVSREKKERFSLILESASTNQTSMYLCASTAEGSEDYEQYFGPGTRLTVT.

The chain links TRBV29-1 to TRBJ1-3; the D gene is possibly TRBD1 (5 bases). Trimming pared 0 bases from V and 5 bases from J, leaving 8 bases between. Germline assignment: CDR1 SQVTM and CDR2 ANQGSEA. This CDR3 is built from 13 residues. CDR3 in amino acids: CSVEDRVRNTIYF. The CDR3 region has the DNA TGCAGCGTTGAAGACAGGGTTCGAAACACCATATATTTT.

The V call is TRBV9, the J call TRBJ1-1; the D gene is possibly TRBD1 (5 bases). V lost 6 bases to trimming and J lost 7 bases, with 13 bases between them. The CDR3 is made up of 12 amino acids. Per germline, CDR1 SGDLS and CDR2 YYNGEE. The CDR3 region has the DNA TGTGCCAGCACCGGATGGGGCGGTGAAGCTTTCTTT. This gives the protein CASTGWGGEAFF.

This chain joins TRBV6-1 and TRBJ2-3, with 8 bases that match TRBD1. Germline loops: CDR1 MNHNS, CDR2 SASEGT. Trimming took 6 bases from V and 2 from J; bases not matched to a gene: 4. This CDR3 has 14 residues. The CDR3 reads CASSADRVTDTQYF. CDR3 coding DNA: TGTGCCAGCAGCGCGGACAGGGTCACAGATACGCAGTATTTT.

The chain links TRBV9 to TRBJ1-1; D possibly corresponds to TRBD1 (5 bases). CDR3 length equals 15 residues. V lost 2 bases, J lost 0 bases, and 11 bases lay in between. Per germline, CDR1 SGDLS and CDR2 YYNGEE. This chain's CDR3 is CASSVGGAVNTEAFF. The CDR3 DNA is TGTGCCAGCAGCGTGGGTGGGGCGGTGAACACTGAAGCTTTCTTT.